This TCR beta chain was identified in a study of blood T cell repertoires in COVID-19. The overall study: Some COVID-19 samples were acute and others convalescent; all came from the United States, Italy and Spain. PBMCs, B-cell-depleted T cells, or T cells were the source of the cDNA or gDNA that made up the material.

Enrolled during active infection, Seattle patients were then followed longitudinally. This CDR3 is 14 amino acids long. V was clipped by 3 bases and J by 4 bases; unmatched bases: 3. Germline assignment: CDR1 MNHEY and CDR2 SMNVEV (reference sequence). Method: immunoSEQ multiplex PCR; TCRdb's copy keeps in-frame clones and lacks some. The sample has some 200,000 clones, more than 80% seen once; the top ten hold 11%. The material sequenced was peripheral blood. The sequence came from a woman aged 40 to 55 with COVID-19, enrolled during active disease. The chain joins TRBV27 to TRBJ2-7; 10 bases line up with TRBD1. CDR3 protein: CASSFPGQGYEQYF. As DNA, the CDR3 is TGTGCCAGCAGTTTCCCGGGACAGGGGTACGAGCAGTACTTC.